These 2 T cell receptor beta chains were sequenced from one sample in a study of cytomegalovirus exposure and HLA in healthy donors. The PCR employed 60 Vbeta primers together with 13 Jbeta primers. Using immunoSEQ multiplex PCR, the repertoire was profiled, and TCRdb retains in-frame clones only, with some absent. The sample shows about 200,000 clones, roughly 80% of them seen only once. The sample consisted of PBMCs. The receptors come from a man aged 30 to 39 in good health and CMV-seronegative.

This chain links TRBV5-1 with TRBJ1-4; the D gene is possibly TRBD1 (5 bases). This CDR3 region has 14 residues. V lost 0 bases, J lost 6 bases, and 9 bases lay in between. Germline CDR1 SGHRS, CDR2 YFSETQ. CDR3 sequence reads: CASSLGQGYEKLFF. Here the CDR3 DNA reads TGCGCCAGCAGCTTGGGGCAGGGTTATGAAAAACTGTTTTTT. Filled out from reference TRBV5-1 and TRBJ1-4, the complete variable domain reads KAGVTQTPRYLIKTRGQQVTLSCSPISGHRSVSWYQQTPGQGLQFLFEYFSETQRNKGNFPGRFSGRQFSNSRSEMNVSTLELGDSALYLCASSLGQGYEKLFFGSGTQLSVL.

In this sample, this clone turned up once. CDR3 protein: CASSPDSSISPQHF. CDR3 in DNA: TGTGCCAGCAGCCCGGACAGCTCTATCAGCCCCCAGCATTTT. The rearrangement links TRBV5-4 to TRBJ1-5, with D possibly TRBD1 on 6 matching bases. This CDR3 has 14 amino acids. The V end was cut by 4 bases, the J end by 10 bases, with 18 bases between. Germline loops: CDR1 SGHNT, CDR2 YYREEE (reference sequence).